This TCR beta chain was obtained from a study of T cell responses to AZD1222 COVID-19 vaccine. Clones were read by immunoSEQ multiplex PCR, and TCRdb kept only the in-frame ones, dropping some. There are over 150,000 clones in the sample; 90% occur only once, and about 2.8% lies in the top ten. This specimen was peripheral blood, taken on day 0 of AZD1222 vaccination. The sequence came from an adult in good health.

The chain's CDR3 is CASRQGSGSPLHF. The CDR3 region has the DNA TGTGCCAGCAGACAGGGGTCAGGTTCACCCCTCCACTTT. The gene calls are TRBV12-3 or TRBV12-4 and TRBJ1-6, with TRBD1 identical over 7 bases. The J segment lost 9 bases and the V segment lost 6 bases, leaving 5 bases of the junction unmatched. The CDR3 sequence is 13 residues long.